One sample yielded the 29 T cell receptor beta chains listed below, sequenced in a study of T cells in women clearing cervical HPV infection. TCRdb keeps only in-frame clones here, not all; method: immunoSEQ multiplex PCR. The sample data list tens of thousands of clones. The sample taken for sequencing was blood buffy coat. These receptor sequences come from a woman between 18 and 70 years old with a cervical HPV16 infection that either progressed to CIN3+ or cleared (not recorded which).

About this clone itself: The read is 3 residues too short to cover the CDR3 end, so that end is filled in from the germline J gene. The chain uses TRBV7-9 and TRBJ1-5; D is perhaps TRBD1 (6 bases). Germline CDR1 and CDR2: SEHNR and FQNEAQ (reference sequence). The ends were cut back, 2 bases at V and 4 bases at J, with 12 bases in the middle. The CDR3 contains 15 residues. CDR3 in amino acids: CASSLFGTPNQPQHF. The covered CDR3 bases are TGTGCCAGCAGCTTATTCGGGACACCTAATCAGCCC.

Note on this clone: The CDR3 end falls 3 residues outside the read, so it is completed with the germline J gene. The V gene is TRBV11-2, the J gene TRBJ2-2, with D maybe TRBD1 (6 bases). The CDR3 is made up of 15 amino acids. In germline, CDR1 is SGHAT, CDR2 FQNNGV. The V end lost 5 bases, the J end lost 4 bases, and 14 bases lay between the germline ends. The CDR3 loop reads CASSGMTGATGELFF. CDR3 DNA (partial): TGTGCCAGCAGCGGGATGACAGGAGCCACCGGGGAG.

CDR3 bases read: TGTGCCAGCTCACCACTGGCTTCACAGGGGGCCGCGGAA. It encodes CASSPLASQGAAE. The entire CDR3 is CASSPLASQGAAEAFF. The V gene is TRBV18, the J gene TRBJ1-1, with 9 bases aligning to TRBD1. The read ends 3 residues shy of where the CDR3 ends; the end is completed using the germline J gene. In germline, CDR1 is KGHSH, CDR2 LQKENI. The CDR3 is 16 amino acids.

Of note for this clone: Compared with germline, one end of the junction differs, possibly owing to a read error. The CDR3 goes on 3 residues after the read ends, and that part is filled in from the germline J gene. Additional DNA sequences in this sample encode the identical CDR3. The chain has TRBV7-6 and TRBJ1-3; 9 bases fit TRBD1. The germline CDR1 and CDR2 sequences are SGHVS and FNYEAQ. The CDR3 is 17 amino acids. CDR3 DNA, as far as it was read: TGTGCCAGCAGCTTAGGGGCTGGGACAGGGAAAGGAAACACG. Translated, it gives CASSLGAGTGKGNT. The CDR3 as a whole reads CASSLGAGTGKGNTIYF.

Note on this clone: The read terminates 3 residues before the CDR3 end, so the remaining end is supplied by the germline J gene. This chain uses TRBV29-1 with TRBJ1-5, with D unclear. This CDR3 region has 13 residues. The V end was cut by 1 base, the J end by 0 bases, with 4 bases between. Germline V lookup: CDR1 SQVTM, CDR2 ANQGSEA. The CDR3 sequence is CSVEVNSNQPQHF. CDR3 bases read: TGCAGCGTTGAAGTTAATAGCAATCAGCCC.

Turning to this clone: Germline is not matched at one junction end, which may reflect a read error. The sequence runs out 3 residues before the end of the CDR3; the remainder is reconstructed from the germline J gene. The sample contains more than one DNA sequence encoding this CDR3. The chain carries TRBV2 and TRBJ1-5, with D unclear. CDR3 length equals 14 residues. Looked up from germline, CDR1 is SNHLY and CDR2 is FYNNEI. The CDR3 bases that were read are TGTGCCAGCAGTGCGCAGTACAGCAACCAGCCC. This translates into CASSAQYSNQP. The full CDR3 protein is CASSAQYSNQPQHF.

Regarding this clone: The read comes to an end 3 residues before the CDR3 does, leaving the germline J gene to fill in the end. The chain links TRBV2 to TRBJ1-1, with unresolved D. Trimming stripped 5 bases from V and 0 bases from J, with 7 bases between. CDR3 length equals 13 residues. Germline V lookup: CDR1 SNHLY, CDR2 FYNNEI. CDR3 DNA, as far as it was read: TGTGCCAGCAGTAACACAGTGAACACTGAA. Translation: CASSNTVNTE. Given in full, the CDR3 is CASSNTVNTEAFF.

Comment on this clone: The read stops 3 residues short of the end of the CDR3; the missing end is completed from the germline J gene. The chain employs TRBV19 and TRBJ2-1, with 8 bases lining up with TRBD2. This CDR3 is built from 13 residues. Per germline, CDR1 LNHDA and CDR2 SQIVND (reference sequence). With V trimmed by 4 bases and J by 8 bases, 4 bases remained unmatched. Partial CDR3 DNA: TGTGCCAGTAGTACCGGGACTAGTTATGAG. Its protein product is CASSTGTSYE. The whole CDR3 protein reads CASSTGTSYEQFF.

Comments on this clone: The read ends 3 residues shy of where the CDR3 ends; the end is completed using the germline J gene. The J gene is TRBJ2-1, the V gene TRBV20-1; possibly TRBD1 for D (6 bases). This CDR3 is built from 14 residues. The V gene lost 6 bases and the J gene lost 5 bases, with 17 bases spanning the gap. Germline V gene lookup returns CDR1 DFQATT and CDR2 SNEGSKA (reference sequence). CDR3 sequence reads: CSAIQGSTDNEQFF. CDR3 DNA, as far as it was read: TGCAGTGCGATACAGGGATCTACCGACAATGAG.

Comments on this clone: The missing CDR3 end, 3 residues past where the read stops, is filled in from the germline J gene. The chain couples TRBV10-3 to TRBJ2-1; maybe TRBD1 (8 bases). Trimming cost V 7 bases and J 7 bases, with 14 bases left between them. Germline values: CDR1 ENHRY, CDR2 SYGVKD. CDR3 size: 13 residues. This chain's CDR3 is CAINGQGGNEQFF. The sequenced CDR3 bases are TGTGCCATCAACGGACAGGGAGGGAATGAG.

On this clone itself: The CDR3 is cut off 3 residues early in the read; its end comes from the germline J gene. V usage is TRBV20-1 and J usage is TRBJ2-2; TRBD2 matches 7 bases. Unmatched junction bases numbered 1, after V lost 5 bases and J lost 1 base. The CDR3 runs 13 residues. The germline V gene encodes CDR1 DFQATT and CDR2 SNEGSKA (reference sequence). CDR3 region: CSAVAGNTGELFF. The sequenced part of the CDR3 DNA is TGCAGTGCTGTAGCGGGGAACACCGGGGAG.

CDR3 region: CSASPTGWQAYEAFF. The part of the CDR3 DNA that was read is TGCAGTGCTAGCCCCACCGGGTGGCAAGCCTACGAG. The chain links TRBV20-1 to TRBJ1-1; D gene unclear. From the germline J gene comes the end of the CDR3, since the read stops 3 residues before it. Germline V CDR1 and CDR2: DFQATT, SNEGSKA (reference sequence). The length of the CDR3 is 15 residues.

About this clone itself: The CDR3 end is not reached by the read, which stops 3 residues before it; the germline J gene fills it in. The genes are TRBV20-1 and TRBJ1-2; 10 bases map to TRBD1. The CDR3 has 13 residues. Per germline, CDR1 DFQATT and CDR2 SNEGSKA (reference sequence). Partial CDR3 DNA: TGCAGTGCTCCCATCGGACAGGGGGGAAGC. It yields the protein CSAPIGQGGS. The complete CDR3 sequence is CSAPIGQGGSYTF.

Note on this clone: The CDR3 end is not reached by the read, which stops 3 residues before it; the germline J gene fills it in. This rearrangement joins TRBV6-4 to TRBJ1-2; no firm D call. Germline V gives CDR1 MRHNA, CDR2 SNTAGT. The CDR3 is 13 amino acids. V lost 1 base, J lost 7 bases, and 10 bases lay in between. The sequenced CDR3 bases are TGTGCCAGCAGTGACTGGTGGGCGCGTGGC. Its translation: CASSDWWARG. The full CDR3 protein reads CASSDWWARGYTF.

Concerning this clone: The sequenced fragment ends 3 residues before the CDR3 boundary, so the rest is inferred from the germline J gene. The chain links TRBV12-3 or TRBV12-4 to TRBJ1-1; TRBD1 matches at 9 bases. The CDR3 contains 16 residues. The ends lost 4 bases at V and 1 base at J; junction bases unmatched: 7. The sequenced CDR3 bases are TGTGCCAGCAGTTCTCCCGCGACAGGGGGGAACACTGAA. It codes for CASSSPATGGNTE. The whole CDR3 region reads CASSSPATGGNTEAFF.

In regard to this clone: Read data end 3 residues before the CDR3 end; the end is taken from the germline J gene. The chain joins TRBV12-5 to TRBJ1-2; TRBD1 might be the D (5 bases). This CDR3 comprises 19 residues. Deletions cut 0 bases from V and 0 bases from J, with 20 bases between. The germline V gene encodes CDR1 LGHNT and CDR2 FRNRAP. The sequenced CDR3 bases are TGTGCTAGTGGTTTGGTAGTATTGAGGGAGGGGAGTCCTAACTATGGC. Translated: CASGLVVLREGSPNYG. The complete CDR3 sequence is CASGLVVLREGSPNYGYTF. Drawing the rest from reference TRBV12-5 and TRBJ1-2, the complete variable domain is DARVTQTPRHKVTEMGQEVTMRCQPILGHNTVFWYRQTMMQGLELLAYFRNRAPLDDSGMPKDRFSAEMPDATLATLKIQPSEPRDSAVYFCASGLVVLREGSPNYGYTFGSGTRLTVV.

As to this clone: The CDR3 end lies 3 residues beyond the end of the read and is filled in from the germline J gene. This rearrangement joins TRBV5-1 to TRBJ2-3; 8 nucleotides align to TRBD2. This CDR3 spans 16 amino acids. Germline CDR1 is SGHRS and CDR2 is YFSETQ. V trimming: 3 bases; J trimming: 4 bases; junction bases outside the gene matches: 10. The CDR3 loop is CASSSSTAGVADTQYF. CDR3 bases read: TGCGCCAGCAGCTCCTCCACAGCGGGGGTGGCAGATACG.

Details on this clone: The CDR3 goes on 3 residues after the read ends, and that part is filled in from the germline J gene. The chain recombines TRBV20-1 with TRBJ1-2; TRBD1 agrees at 9 bases. The CDR3 extends over 14 amino acids. Germline loops: CDR1 DFQATT, CDR2 SNEGSKA (reference sequence). The chain's CDR3 is CSASRPGQGGGYTF. The sequenced part of the CDR3 DNA is TGCAGTGCTTCGAGACCGGGACAGGGCGGGGGC.

Regarding this clone: Read coverage stops 3 residues before the CDR3 terminus; the germline J gene supplies the remainder. This chain connects TRBV2 to TRBJ1-1, with TRBD1 matching 9 bases. The CDR3 contains 13 residues. Germline values: CDR1 SNHLY, CDR2 FYNNEI. Partial CDR3 DNA: TGTGCCAGCAGCGGGACAGGGTGGAGTTCG. This encodes CASSGTGWSS. The CDR3 as a whole reads CASSGTGWSSAFF. Using reference TRBV2 and TRBJ1-1 for the parts outside the CDR3, the full variable domain is EPEVTQTPSHQVTQMGQEVILRCVPISNHLYFYWYRQILGQKVEFLVSFYNNEISEKSEIFDDQFSVERPDGSNFTLKIRSTKLEDSAMYFCASSGTGWSSAFFGQGTRLTVV.

Points on this clone: The read is 3 residues too short to cover the CDR3 end, so that end is filled in from the germline J gene. The J gene is TRBJ2-7, the V gene TRBV5-1, with TRBD1 matching 8 bases. There are 15 residues in the CDR3. V was clipped by 4 bases and J by 2 bases; unmatched bases: 8. CDR1 is SGHRS, CDR2 YFSETQ, per germline. The CDR3: CASSPGTGGTYEQYF. The sequenced CDR3 bases are TGCGCCAGCAGCCCCGGAACAGGGGGTACCTACGAG.

CDR3 loop: CASSARGQNSYNSPLHF. The DNA read from the CDR3 is TGTGCCAGCTCAGCTAGGGGACAGAACTCCTATAATTCACCC. The chain uses TRBV18 and TRBJ1-6; 7 nucleotides align to TRBD1. The read finishes 3 residues shy of the CDR3 end, and the germline J gene is used to complete it. The CDR3 length is 17 residues. The V gene end was trimmed by 5 bases and the J gene end by 0 bases; junction bases not matched to a gene: 7. Germline values: CDR1 KGHSH, CDR2 LQKENI. Together with reference TRBV18 and TRBJ1-6, the CDR3 gives the full variable domain: NAGVMQNPRHLVRRRGQEARLRCSPMKGHSHVYWYRQLPEEGLKFMVYLQKENIIDESGMPKERFSAEFPKEGPSILRIQQVVRGDSAAYFCASSARGQNSYNSPLHFGNGTRLTVT.

In regard to this clone: The read halts 3 residues ahead of the CDR3 end, with the missing end drawn from the germline J gene. V is TRBV20-1 and J is TRBJ2-5; 11 bases are shared with TRBD2. The CDR3 spans 14 residues. With V trimmed by 5 bases and J by 4 bases, 6 bases remained unmatched. Germline V gene sequence: CDR1 DFQATT, CDR2 SNEGSKA (reference sequence). CDR3 DNA, as far as it was read: TGCAGTGCTTCCGCTACTAGCGGGGGAGAGACC. Its translation is CSASATSGGET. Given in full, the CDR3 is CSASATSGGETQYF.

Comment on this clone: The read ends 3 residues shy of where the CDR3 ends; the end is completed using the germline J gene. This chain joins TRBV30 and TRBJ1-2, with 11 bases that match TRBD1. Germline V gives CDR1 GTSNPN, CDR2 SVGIG (reference sequence). This CDR3 has 16 residues. CDR3 DNA (partial): TGTGCCTGGAGTACGGCAGGGACAGGGGGGAGGAACGAC. It is translated as CAWSTAGTGGRND. The full CDR3 sequence reads CAWSTAGTGGRNDYTF.

Remarks on this clone: The read ends 3 residues before the CDR3 terminus; that terminus is restored from the germline J gene. The chain recombines TRBV19 with TRBJ1-5; no clear D. The CDR3 runs to 14 residues. Germline CDR1 is LNHDA and CDR2 is SQIVND (reference sequence). Trimming stripped 7 bases from V and 1 base from J, with 11 bases between. The CDR3 sequence is CASNRRASNQPQHF. The sequenced part of the CDR3 DNA is TGTGCCAGTAACCGGAGGGCGAGCAATCAGCCC. The whole variable domain, filled in from reference TRBV19 and TRBJ1-5, reads DGGITQSPKYLFRKEGQNVTLSCEQNLNHDAMYWYRQDPGQGLRLIYYSQIVNDFQKGDIAEGYSVSREKKESFPLTVTSAQKNPTAFYLCASNRRASNQPQHFGDGTRLSIL.

To note about this clone: The CDR3 extends 3 residues past the end of the read, so its final part is completed from the germline J gene. The J gene is TRBJ2-3, the V gene TRBV5-1; D possibly corresponds to TRBD2 (7 bases). Germline lookup yields CDR1 SGHRS and CDR2 YFSETQ. V gave up 0 bases and J gave up 6 bases, with 17 bases separating them. This CDR3 comprises 16 residues. CDR3 in amino acids: CASSLEGGPFGDTQYF. The sequenced CDR3 bases are TGCGCCAGCAGCTTGGAGGGGGGGCCCTTTGGGGATACG.

About this clone: The CDR3 end falls 3 residues outside the read, so it is completed with the germline J gene. The V call is TRBV7-3, the J call TRBJ2-3; D uncertain. The CDR3 runs 15 residues. Trimming left V 2 bases short and J 0 bases short, with 9 bases between. Germline CDR1 reads SGHTA; CDR2 reads FQGTGA. The sequenced CDR3 bases are TGTGCCAGCAGCTTATTCCGGGTGAGCACAGATACG. Amino acid sequence: CASSLFRVSTDT. The entire CDR3 reads CASSLFRVSTDTQYF.

Regarding this clone: Read data end 3 residues before the CDR3 end; the end is taken from the germline J gene. The V and J genes are TRBV7-8 and TRBJ2-4; 9 bases align to TRBD2. The CDR3 length is 15 residues. From germline, CDR1 is SGHVS and CDR2 FQNEAQ. The DNA read from the CDR3 is TGTGCCAGCAGCCCGGCGGGAGGGGGAAACTATGGT. Encoded protein: CASSPAGGGNYG. The complete CDR3 protein is CASSPAGGGNYGQYF.

Concerning this clone itself: The read finishes 3 residues shy of the CDR3 end, and the germline J gene is used to complete it. This chain links TRBV7-9 with TRBJ1-2; D may be TRBD1 (5 bases). The germline CDR1 and CDR2 sequences are SEHNR and FQNEAQ (reference sequence). The CDR3 is 13 residues long. The CDR3 here is CASSSGRVSGYTF. The CDR3 DNA, read in part, is TGTGCCAGCAGCTCAGGGAGAGTCTCGGGC.

The sequenced CDR3 bases are TGTGCCAGCAGCGGGGTACCCTACGAG. It specifies CASSGVPYE. The entire CDR3 protein is CASSGVPYEQYF. This chain connects TRBV2 to TRBJ2-7; TRBD2 might be the D (5 bases). Sequencing ends 3 residues short of the CDR3 end; the germline J gene provides the rest. The CDR3 sequence is 12 residues long. Looked up from germline, CDR1 is SNHLY and CDR2 is FYNNEI. V lost 6 bases and J lost 2, with 8 bases in between.